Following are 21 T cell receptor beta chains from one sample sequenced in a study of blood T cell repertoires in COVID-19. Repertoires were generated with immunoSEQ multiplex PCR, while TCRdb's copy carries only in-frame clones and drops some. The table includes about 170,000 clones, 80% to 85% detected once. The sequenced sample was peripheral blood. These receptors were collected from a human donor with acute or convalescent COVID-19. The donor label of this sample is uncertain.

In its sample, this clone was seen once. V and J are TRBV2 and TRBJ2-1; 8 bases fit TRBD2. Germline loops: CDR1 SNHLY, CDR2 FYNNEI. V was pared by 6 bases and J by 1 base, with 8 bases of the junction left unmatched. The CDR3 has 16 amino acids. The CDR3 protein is CASRGTSGGSYNEQFF. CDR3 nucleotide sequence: TGTGCCAGCAGGGGAACTAGCGGAGGTTCCTACAATGAGCAGTTCTTC.

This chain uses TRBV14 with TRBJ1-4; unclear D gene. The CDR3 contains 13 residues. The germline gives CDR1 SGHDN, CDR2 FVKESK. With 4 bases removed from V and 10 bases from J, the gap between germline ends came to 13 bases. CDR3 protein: CASSLGSIGKLFF. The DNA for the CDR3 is TGTGCCAGCAGCCTCGGGTCCATAGGAAAACTGTTTTTT.

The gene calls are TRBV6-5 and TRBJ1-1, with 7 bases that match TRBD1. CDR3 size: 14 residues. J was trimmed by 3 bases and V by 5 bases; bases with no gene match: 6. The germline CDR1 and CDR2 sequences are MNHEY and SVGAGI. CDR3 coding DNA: TGTGCCAGCAGTAGACAGGGAAGGGACACTGAAGCTTTCTTT. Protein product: CASSRQGRDTEAFF.

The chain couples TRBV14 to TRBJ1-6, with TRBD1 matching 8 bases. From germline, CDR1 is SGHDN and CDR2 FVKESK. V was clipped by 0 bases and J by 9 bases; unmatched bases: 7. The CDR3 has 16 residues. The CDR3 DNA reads TGTGCCAGCAGCCAAGATGGCGTCCAGGGGGCTTCACCCCTCCACTTT. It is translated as CASSQDGVQGASPLHF.

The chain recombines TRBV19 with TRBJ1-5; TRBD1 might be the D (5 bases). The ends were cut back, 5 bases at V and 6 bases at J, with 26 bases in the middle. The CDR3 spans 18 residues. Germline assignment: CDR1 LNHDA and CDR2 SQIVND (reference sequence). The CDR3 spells CASSRSGGGVGVGQPQHF. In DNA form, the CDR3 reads TGTGCCAGTAGTCGATCGGGGGGTGGGGTAGGAGTTGGTCAGCCCCAGCATTTT.

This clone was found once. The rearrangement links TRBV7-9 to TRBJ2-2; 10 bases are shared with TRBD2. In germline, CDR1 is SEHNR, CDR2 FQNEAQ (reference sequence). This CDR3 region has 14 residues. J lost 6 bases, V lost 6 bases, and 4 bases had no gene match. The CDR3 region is CASRPGLAAGELFF. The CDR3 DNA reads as TGTGCCAGCAGACCCGGACTAGCGGCCGGGGAGCTGTTTTTT.

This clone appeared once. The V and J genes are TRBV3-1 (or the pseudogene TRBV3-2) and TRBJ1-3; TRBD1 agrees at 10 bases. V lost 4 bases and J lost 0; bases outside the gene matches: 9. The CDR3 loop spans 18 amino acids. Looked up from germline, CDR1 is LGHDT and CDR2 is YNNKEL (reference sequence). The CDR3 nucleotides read TGTGCCAGCAGCCCACTTCCGGGACAGGGGAGCTCTGGAAACACCATATATTTT. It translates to CASSPLPGQGSSGNTIYF.

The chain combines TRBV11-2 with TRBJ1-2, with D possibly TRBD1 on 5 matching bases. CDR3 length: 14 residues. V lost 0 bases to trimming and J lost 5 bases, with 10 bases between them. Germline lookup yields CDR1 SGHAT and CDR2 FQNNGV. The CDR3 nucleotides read TGTGCCAGCAGCTTAGAGGCAGGGCAGTATGGCTACACCTTC. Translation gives CASSLEAGQYGYTF.

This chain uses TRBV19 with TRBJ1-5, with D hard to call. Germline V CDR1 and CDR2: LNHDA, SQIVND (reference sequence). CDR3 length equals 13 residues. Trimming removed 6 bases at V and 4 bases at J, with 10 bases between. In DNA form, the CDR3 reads TGTGCCAGTAGCCACGACAAAAATCAGCCCCAGCATTTT. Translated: CASSHDKNQPQHF.

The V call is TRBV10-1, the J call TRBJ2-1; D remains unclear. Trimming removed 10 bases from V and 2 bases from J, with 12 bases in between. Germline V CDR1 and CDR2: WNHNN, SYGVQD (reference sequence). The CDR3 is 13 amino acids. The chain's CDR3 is CATSVGPYNEQFF. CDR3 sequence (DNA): TGCGCCACTTCGGTGGGCCCCTACAATGAGCAGTTCTTC.

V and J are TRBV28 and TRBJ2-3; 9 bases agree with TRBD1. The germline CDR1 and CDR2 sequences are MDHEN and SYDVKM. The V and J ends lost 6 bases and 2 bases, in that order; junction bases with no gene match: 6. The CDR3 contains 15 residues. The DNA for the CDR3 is TGTGCCAGCAGCCCCGGACAGGGGTCCACAGATACGCAGTATTTT. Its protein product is CASSPGQGSTDTQYF.

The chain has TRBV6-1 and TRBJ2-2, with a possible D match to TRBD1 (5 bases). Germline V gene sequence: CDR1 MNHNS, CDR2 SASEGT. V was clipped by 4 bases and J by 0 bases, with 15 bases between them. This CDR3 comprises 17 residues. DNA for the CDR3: TGTGCCAGCAGTGGACAGTCGCGATTCGCGAACACCGGGGAGCTGTTTTTT. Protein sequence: CASSGQSRFANTGELFF.

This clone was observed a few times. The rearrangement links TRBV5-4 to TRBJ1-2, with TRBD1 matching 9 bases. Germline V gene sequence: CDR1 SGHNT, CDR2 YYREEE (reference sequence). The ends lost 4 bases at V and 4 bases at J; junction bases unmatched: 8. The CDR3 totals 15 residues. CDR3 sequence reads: CASSLPDRGFYGYTF. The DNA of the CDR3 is TGTGCCAGCAGCCTTCCCGACAGGGGGTTCTATGGCTACACCTTC.

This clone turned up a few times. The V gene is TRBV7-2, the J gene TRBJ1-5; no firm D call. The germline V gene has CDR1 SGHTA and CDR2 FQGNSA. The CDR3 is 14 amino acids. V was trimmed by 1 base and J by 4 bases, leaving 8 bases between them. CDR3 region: CASSLVAGNQPQHF. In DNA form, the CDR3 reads TGTGCCAGCAGCTTAGTGGCGGGGAATCAGCCCCAGCATTTT.

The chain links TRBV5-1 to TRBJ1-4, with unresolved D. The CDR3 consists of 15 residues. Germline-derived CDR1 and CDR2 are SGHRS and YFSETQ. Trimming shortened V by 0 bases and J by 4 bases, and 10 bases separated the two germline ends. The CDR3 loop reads CASSLGAGYNEKLFF. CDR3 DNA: TGCGCCAGCAGCTTGGGGGCAGGTTATAATGAAAAACTGTTTTTT. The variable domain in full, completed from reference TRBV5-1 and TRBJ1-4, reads KAGVTQTPRYLIKTRGQQVTLSCSPISGHRSVSWYQQTPGQGLQFLFEYFSETQRNKGNFPGRFSGRQFSNSRSEMNVSTLELGDSALYLCASSLGAGYNEKLFFGSGTQLSVL.

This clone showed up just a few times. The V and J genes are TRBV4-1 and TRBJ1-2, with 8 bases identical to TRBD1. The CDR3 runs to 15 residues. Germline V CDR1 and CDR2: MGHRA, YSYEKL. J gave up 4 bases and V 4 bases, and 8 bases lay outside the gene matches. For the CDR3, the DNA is TGCGCCAGCAGCCCAAGGCAGGGGGCAAGCTATGGCTACACCTTC. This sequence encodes CASSPRQGASYGYTF.

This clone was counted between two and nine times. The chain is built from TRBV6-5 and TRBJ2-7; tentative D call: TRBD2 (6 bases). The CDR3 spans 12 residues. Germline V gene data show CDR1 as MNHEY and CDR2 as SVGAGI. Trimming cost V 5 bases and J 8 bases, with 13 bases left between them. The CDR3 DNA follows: TGTGCCAGCAGTACCGGGAGAGAGAAGCAGTACTTC. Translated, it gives CASSTGREKQYF.

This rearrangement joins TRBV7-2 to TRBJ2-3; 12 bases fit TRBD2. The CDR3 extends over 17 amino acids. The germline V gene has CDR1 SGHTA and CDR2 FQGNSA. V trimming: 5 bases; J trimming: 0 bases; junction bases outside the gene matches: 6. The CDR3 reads CASSTRLAGDSTDTQYF. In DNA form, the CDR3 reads TGTGCCAGCAGCACTAGACTAGCGGGGGATAGCACAGATACGCAGTATTTT.

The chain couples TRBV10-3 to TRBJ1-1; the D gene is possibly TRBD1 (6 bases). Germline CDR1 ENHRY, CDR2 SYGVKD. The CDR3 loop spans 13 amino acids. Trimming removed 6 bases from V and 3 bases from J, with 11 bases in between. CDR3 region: CAIRVTGDTEAFF. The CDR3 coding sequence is TGTGCCATCAGGGTGACAGGAGACACTGAAGCTTTCTTT.

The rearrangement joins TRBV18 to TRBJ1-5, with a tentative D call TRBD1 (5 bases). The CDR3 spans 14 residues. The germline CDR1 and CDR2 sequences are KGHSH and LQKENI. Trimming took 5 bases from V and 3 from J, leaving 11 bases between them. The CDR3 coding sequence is TGTGCCAGCTCAGAACAGGCCCTCAATCAGCCCCAGCATTTT. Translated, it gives CASSEQALNQPQHF. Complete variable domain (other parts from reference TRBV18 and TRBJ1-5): NAGVMQNPRHLVRRRGQEARLRCSPMKGHSHVYWYRQLPEEGLKFMVYLQKENIIDESGMPKERFSAEFPKEGPSILRIQQVVRGDSAAYFCASSEQALNQPQHFGDGTRLSIL.

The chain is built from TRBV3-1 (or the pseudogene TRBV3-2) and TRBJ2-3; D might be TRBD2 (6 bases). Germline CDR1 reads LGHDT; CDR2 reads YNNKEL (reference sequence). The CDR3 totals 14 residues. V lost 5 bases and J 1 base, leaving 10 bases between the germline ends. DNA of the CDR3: TGTGCCAGCAGCAAATCGGGGGGCACAGATACGCAGTATTTT. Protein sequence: CASSKSGGTDTQYF.